This T cell receptor (beta chain) emerged from a study of STAT3 mutations in large granular lymphocyte leukemia. Method: immunoSEQ multiplex PCR; TCRdb's copy keeps in-frame clones and lacks some. The top ten clones hold roughly half of a sample with several thousand clones, 91% of them seen once. This clone occurred once. No antigen is known for it. Broader study findings: In T-cell large granular lymphocyte leukemia, about half of patients showed multiple immunodominant subclonotypes. After therapy, 6 of 18 patients switched clonotypes, all new clones STAT3 wild type.

The receptor was isolated from a man aged 45 to 65 with T-cell large granular lymphocyte leukemia. Some clones in this sample may be carry-over from other donors' samples. The sequencing sample was made of peripheral blood mononuclear cells.

The DNA of the CDR3 is TGTGCCAGCAGTTCCACGGGATTAGTGGGAAACACCATATATTTT. This translates into CASSSTGLVGNTIYF. The J gene is TRBJ1-3, the V gene TRBV28; no firm D call. CDR1 is MDHEN, CDR2 SYDVKM, per germline. The germline V and J ends were trimmed by 4 bases and 4 bases, with 14 bases remaining between them. The CDR3 sequence is 15 residues long.